These 25 T cell receptor beta chains were sequenced from one sample in a study of blood T cell repertoires in COVID-19. Sequenced by immunoSEQ multiplex PCR; TCRdb stores in-frame clones only, minus some. This sample has roughly 75,000 clones; 90% occur once, and the top ten carry 6.9%. The sample consisted of peripheral blood. Receptors were obtained from a human donor in a cohort sampled during active COVID-19.

The V and J genes are TRBV19 and TRBJ2-7; D may be TRBD2 (6 bases). This CDR3 region has 14 residues. V shed 3 bases and J shed 7 bases, with 16 bases lying between them. Looked up from germline, CDR1 is LNHDA and CDR2 is SQIVND (reference sequence). CDR3 bases: TGTGCCAGTAGTATTGGGCAGGGAGGAAAAGAGCAGTACTTC. Protein: CASSIGQGGKEQYF.

The chain employs TRBV4-1 and TRBJ2-5, with 9 bases matching TRBD1. Trimming at V came to 0 bases and at J to 2 bases, leaving 1 base not matched to a gene. Germline V lookup: CDR1 MGHRA, CDR2 YSYEKL. The CDR3 has 15 amino acids. DNA of the CDR3: TGCGCCAGCAGCCAAGATGGACAGGGGCAAGAGACCCAGTACTTC. It is translated as CASSQDGQGQETQYF.

This clone occurred once. The chain couples TRBV18 to TRBJ2-1; 7 nucleotides line up with TRBD1. Germline V gene lookup returns CDR1 KGHSH and CDR2 LQKENI. Losses at the gene ends were 4 bases for V and 9 bases for J; bases not matched to a gene: 9. CDR3 length equals 14 residues. The CDR3 loop reads CASSQRQGTVEQFF. CDR3 DNA: TGTGCCAGCTCACAGCGACAGGGTACGGTTGAGCAGTTCTTC.

The count of this clone is one. The chain links TRBV5-1 to TRBJ2-5; 9 bases align to TRBD1. The J segment lost 5 bases and the V segment lost 4 bases, leaving 6 bases of the junction unmatched. This CDR3 region has 14 residues. Germline V gene data show CDR1 as SGHRS and CDR2 as YFSETQ. The CDR3 region is CASSPGQGVETQYF. In nucleotides, the CDR3 is TGCGCCAGCAGCCCGGGACAGGGTGTGGAGACCCAGTACTTC.

V gene TRBV7-8 combines with J gene TRBJ1-1; D may be TRBD1 (5 bases). The CDR3 length is 14 residues. CDR1 is SGHVS and CDR2 is FQNEAQ in the germline V gene. The ends were cut back, 6 bases at V and 1 base at J, with 12 bases in the middle. The CDR3 nucleotides are TGTGCCAGCAGTCGAGACGGACAGAACACTGAAGCTTTCTTT. It yields the protein CASSRDGQNTEAFF.

This chain joins TRBV27 and TRBJ1-5; D may be TRBD1 (5 bases). V dropped 6 bases and J dropped 6 bases, with 18 bases sitting between them. Germline V gene data show CDR1 as MNHEY and CDR2 as SMNVEV (reference sequence). This CDR3 region has 15 residues. CDR3 residues: CASRQEGGRGQPQHF. In DNA, the CDR3 is TGTGCCAGCAGACAGGAGGGAGGGCGCGGTCAGCCCCAGCATTTT.

The genes are TRBV19 and TRBJ2-5, with 8 bases identical to TRBD2. CDR1 and CDR2 from the germline V gene are LNHDA and SQIVND (reference sequence). The V and J ends lost 8 bases and 0 bases, in that order; junction bases with no gene match: 2. This CDR3 is 13 amino acids long. The CDR3 sequence is CASAGGYQETQYF. The CDR3 DNA follows: TGTGCCAGTGCGGGGGGCTACCAAGAGACCCAGTACTTC. Full variable domain (missing parts from reference TRBV19 and TRBJ2-5): DGGITQSPKYLFRKEGQNVTLSCEQNLNHDAMYWYRQDPGQGLRLIYYSQIVNDFQKGDIAEGYSVSREKKESFPLTVTSAQKNPTAFYLCASAGGYQETQYFGPGTRLLVL.

In DNA form, the CDR3 reads TGTGCCAGCAGCCACACTCGGGACAGGGGACGAAACACTGAAGCTTTCTTT. Protein sequence: CASSHTRDRGRNTEAFF. This rearrangement joins TRBV3-1 (or the pseudogene TRBV3-2) to TRBJ1-1, with 10 bases matching TRBD1. The CDR3 spans 17 residues. V lost 3 bases to trimming and J lost 2 bases; unmatched junction nucleotides: 9. The germline V gene has CDR1 LGHDT and CDR2 YNNKEL (reference sequence).

V usage is TRBV11-2 and J usage is TRBJ1-1; TRBD1 matches at 9 bases. Per germline, CDR1 SGHAT and CDR2 FQNNGV. This CDR3 contains 15 residues. J gave up 1 base and V 6 bases, and 6 bases lay outside the gene matches. CDR3 bases: TGTGCCAGCAGTCGAATGGGACAGGGGAACACTGAAGCTTTCTTT. Protein sequence: CASSRMGQGNTEAFF.

The J gene is TRBJ2-7, the V gene TRBV10-2, with 8 bases that match TRBD1. The CDR3 has 14 residues. With V trimmed by 4 bases and J by 5 bases, 7 bases remained unmatched. The germline gives CDR1 WSHSY, CDR2 SAAADI. CDR3 residues: CASSGRGPANEQYF. CDR3 DNA: TGCGCCAGCAGTGGCAGGGGGCCAGCTAACGAGCAGTACTTC.

This chain connects TRBV6-5 to TRBJ2-1, with D possibly being TRBD1 (5 bases). This CDR3 spans 14 amino acids. Germline assignment: CDR1 MNHEY and CDR2 SVGAGI. V lost 0 bases and J 5 bases, leaving 8 bases between the germline ends. CDR3 in DNA: TGTGCCAGCAGTTACTCGCCAGGGCACAATGAGCAGTTCTTC. It translates to CASSYSPGHNEQFF.

The CDR3 DNA reads TGTGCCAGCTCACCACGAAATCGAGGCCAAGAGACCCAGTACTTC. It specifies CASSPRNRGQETQYF. The rearrangement joins TRBV18 to TRBJ2-5, with unresolved D. The CDR3 runs to 15 residues. V gave up 1 base and J gave up 1 base, with 10 bases separating them. CDR1 is KGHSH, CDR2 LQKENI, per germline. The full variable domain, its missing parts supplied by reference TRBV18 and TRBJ2-5, is NAGVMQNPRHLVRRRGQEARLRCSPMKGHSHVYWYRQLPEEGLKFMVYLQKENIIDESGMPKERFSAEFPKEGPSILRIQQVVRGDSAAYFCASSPRNRGQETQYFGPGTRLLVL.

CDR3 bases: TGCGCCAGCAGCAGGGACAGGGGAACAGATACGCAGTATTTT. This translates into CASSRDRGTDTQYF. The gene calls are TRBV5-1 and TRBJ2-3, with 10 bases fitting TRBD1. Germline CDR1 reads SGHRS; CDR2 reads YFSETQ. The CDR3 has 14 residues. Germline trimming cut 4 bases from V and 3 bases from J; bases unmatched to any gene: 2. The variable domain in full, completed from reference TRBV5-1 and TRBJ2-3, reads KAGVTQTPRYLIKTRGQQVTLSCSPISGHRSVSWYQQTPGQGLQFLFEYFSETQRNKGNFPGRFSGRQFSNSRSEMNVSTLELGDSALYLCASSRDRGTDTQYFGPGTRLTVL.

The chain recombines TRBV19 with TRBJ1-6; the match to TRBD1 covers 9 bases. The V segment lost 4 bases and the J segment 9 bases; nucleotides outside the gene matches: 7. CDR3 size: 15 residues. Germline V gives CDR1 LNHDA, CDR2 SQIVND (reference sequence). The CDR3, as DNA: TGTGCCAGTAGTACAGGGACAGGGCATGGTTCACCCCTCCACTTT. Its translation: CASSTGTGHGSPLHF.

In its sample, this clone was seen a few times. V usage is TRBV28 and J usage is TRBJ1-5, with 9 bases fitting TRBD1. Germline V lookup: CDR1 MDHEN, CDR2 SYDVKM. V gave up 6 bases and J gave up 9 bases; unmatched junction bases: 6. The CDR3 loop spans 13 amino acids. The CDR3 nucleotides are TGTGCCAGCAGGGGACAGGGCATTTGGCCCCAGCATTTT. As protein: CASRGQGIWPQHF. The full variable domain, in which reference TRBV28 and TRBJ1-5 provide the parts outside the CDR3, is DVKVTQSSRYLVKRTGEKVFLECVQDMDHENMFWYRQDPGLGLRLIYFSYDVKMKEKGDIPEGYSVSREKKERFSLILESASTNQTSMYLCASRGQGIWPQHFGDGTRLSIL.

This chain uses TRBV28 with TRBJ1-1, with TRBD1 as a possible D gene (5 bases). The V end lost 5 bases, the J end lost 5 bases, and 21 bases lay between the germline ends. Germline lookup yields CDR1 MDHEN and CDR2 SYDVKM. The CDR3 runs 16 residues. The CDR3 protein is CASSPSAGQGGTEAFF. The DNA for the CDR3 is TGTGCCAGCAGTCCTTCCGCCGGGCAGGGTGGGACTGAAGCTTTCTTT.

This chain links TRBV7-2 with TRBJ2-3; 11 positions agree with TRBD2. The CDR3 runs to 16 residues. Germline V CDR1 and CDR2: SGHTA, FQGNSA. V lost 3 bases to trimming and J lost 2 bases; unmatched junction nucleotides: 4. The CDR3 nucleotides are TGTGCCAGCAGCTTCTCTAGCGGGGGGACCACAGATACGCAGTATTTT. It translates to CASSFSSGGTTDTQYF.

The V gene is TRBV28, the J gene TRBJ2-2, with TRBD2 identical over 8 bases. With 11 bases clipped from V and 6 bases from J, the junction kept 11 bases outside the gene matches. The length of the CDR3 is 14 residues. The germline V gene has CDR1 MDHEN and CDR2 SYDVKM. The CDR3 sequence: CAGREGGPAGELFF. CDR3 in DNA: TGTGCCGGACGGGAGGGGGGGCCCGCCGGGGAGCTGTTTTTT.

This clone has only one observation. The chain combines TRBV5-6 with TRBJ1-4; D gene unclear. The CDR3 length is 13 residues. The germline V gene encodes CDR1 SGHDT and CDR2 YYEEEE. Trimming removed 2 bases at V and 5 bases at J, with 7 bases between. As DNA, the CDR3 is TGTGCCAGCAGCTTTCGTGTGAATGAAAAACTGTTTTTT. This translates into CASSFRVNEKLFF.

The V call is TRBV6-5, the J call TRBJ2-7; 8 bases map to TRBD1. The trim removed 7 bases at V and 3 bases at J, leaving 5 bases unmatched. The germline gives CDR1 MNHEY, CDR2 SVGAGI. This CDR3 is built from 13 residues. The CDR3 spells CASTPGQGYEQYF. In DNA, the CDR3 is TGTGCCAGCACTCCAGGACAGGGCTACGAGCAGTACTTC.

V is TRBV5-4 and J is TRBJ1-1; 7 bases are a match to TRBD1. The germline gives CDR1 SGHNT, CDR2 YYREEE (reference sequence). After removal of 4 bases from V and 0 bases from J, the junction contained 6 bases not matched to a gene. The CDR3 covers 15 residues. CDR3 sequence: CASSRGQPMNTEAFF. The CDR3 DNA sequence: TGTGCCAGCAGCCGGGGACAGCCAATGAACACTGAAGCTTTCTTT.

The V call is TRBV25-1, the J call TRBJ2-6; possible D gene TRBD2, 6 bases. The V gene lost 2 bases and the J gene lost 1 base, with 12 bases spanning the gap. This CDR3 comprises 17 residues. The germline V gene encodes CDR1 MGHDK and CDR2 SYGVNS. CDR3 sequence reads: CASSEGRRWSGANVLTF. The CDR3 DNA reads TGTGCCAGCAGTGAAGGGAGGCGATGGTCTGGGGCCAACGTCCTGACTTTC.

The chain couples TRBV19 to TRBJ2-2; D perhaps matches TRBD1 (6 bases). The V end was cut by 6 bases, the J end by 4 bases, with 12 bases between. The CDR3 loop spans 14 amino acids. Germline V gene data show CDR1 as LNHDA and CDR2 as SQIVND (reference sequence). The CDR3 protein is CASSTGLGTGELFF. The CDR3 nucleotides read TGTGCCAGTAGCACAGGGTTGGGCACCGGGGAGCTGTTTTTT.

The rearrangement uses TRBV18 and TRBJ2-6; D may be TRBD1 (6 bases). The length of the CDR3 is 17 residues. Germline V gives CDR1 KGHSH, CDR2 LQKENI. V lost 6 bases and J 0 bases, leaving 15 bases between the germline ends. The CDR3: CASSPEARGSGANVLTF. The CDR3 nucleotides are TGTGCCAGCTCCCCAGAAGCCAGGGGCTCTGGGGCCAACGTCCTGACTTTC.

V is TRBV27 and J is TRBJ1-2, with D tentatively TRBD1 (5 bases). Trimming pared 10 bases from V and 6 bases from J, leaving 18 bases between. The CDR3 has 13 amino acids. The germline V gene has CDR1 MNHEY and CDR2 SMNVEV (reference sequence). The DNA for the CDR3 is TGTGCCACCCGCGCGGGGGGGACCAATGGCTACACCTTC. It codes for CATRAGGTNGYTF.